One sample yielded the 21 T cell receptor beta chains listed below, sequenced in a study of T cell responses to AZD1222 COVID-19 vaccine. Here immunoSEQ multiplex PCR was the method, and the copy in TCRdb shows in-frame clones only, minus some. This sample has 75,000 to 80,000 clones; roughly 80% occur once, and the top ten carry approximately 30%. The sample consisted of peripheral blood, taken 28 days after the second dose of the MenACWY control vaccine. The source of these receptors is an adult who received the MenACWY meningococcal vaccine as a control.

The rearrangement joins TRBV5-6 to TRBJ2-7; a weak D match, TRBD1 (6 bases). Germline V gene data show CDR1 as SGHDT and CDR2 as YYEEEE. V gave up 4 bases and J gave up 4 bases, with 15 bases separating them. CDR3 length equals 14 residues. The CDR3 loop reads CASSVTGLSYEQYF. The CDR3 DNA is TGTGCCAGCAGCGTAACAGGGTTATCGTACGAGCAGTACTTC.

This sequence joins TRBV3-1 (or the pseudogene TRBV3-2) and TRBJ2-3, with D unresolved. Deletions cut 0 bases from V and 7 bases from J, with 5 bases between. CDR3 length: 12 amino acids. Germline loops: CDR1 LGHDT, CDR2 YNNKEL (reference sequence). This CDR3 is CASSQDSYTQYF. The CDR3 DNA follows: TGTGCCAGCAGCCAAGATAGCTATACGCAGTATTTT.

The sample holds many counts of this clone. The chain uses TRBV11-2 and TRBJ2-1; 11 bases map to TRBD2. From germline, CDR1 is SGHAT and CDR2 FQNNGV. J lost 1 base, V lost 7 bases, and 15 bases had no gene match. CDR3 size: 19 residues. CDR3 amino acids: CASTSLKASGGKSYNEQFF. The CDR3 nucleotides are TGTGCCAGCACCTCCCTCAAGGCTAGCGGGGGGAAGTCCTACAATGAGCAGTTCTTC. Full variable domain (rest looked up from reference TRBV11-2 and TRBJ2-1): EAGVAQSPRYKIIEKRQSVAFWCNPISGHATLYWYQQILGQGPKLLIQFQNNGVVDDSQLPKDRFSAERLKGVDSTLKIQPAKLEDSAVYLCASTSLKASGGKSYNEQFFGPGTRLTVL.

This sequence joins TRBV7-8 and TRBJ1-6; D ambiguous. This CDR3 comprises 13 residues. Deletions cut 3 bases from V and 8 bases from J, with 8 bases between. From germline, CDR1 is SGHVS and CDR2 FQNEAQ. Written as DNA, the CDR3 is TGTGCCAGCAGCTTCGGGGAGGATTCACCCCTCCACTTT. Protein sequence: CASSFGEDSPLHF.

The CDR3 DNA reads as TGTGCCAGCAGCACCGGGGGGGGACTAGCGCCCCGCAATGAGCAGTTCTTC. It encodes CASSTGGGLAPRNEQFF. The V call is TRBV11-3, the J call TRBJ2-1, with 10 bases lining up with TRBD2. V dropped 5 bases and J dropped 6; count of bases not matched to a gene: 13. The CDR3 runs to 17 residues. Germline lookup yields CDR1 SGHNT and CDR2 YENEEA.

This clone showed up many times. The J gene is TRBJ2-5, the V gene TRBV2; D not certain. In germline, CDR1 is SNHLY, CDR2 FYNNEI. Trimming removed 6 bases at V and 5 bases at J, with 4 bases between. The CDR3 contains 10 residues. The CDR3 coding sequence is TGTGCCAGCAGATGGGAGACCCAGTACTTC. Translation gives CASRWETQYF.

The chain uses TRBV19 and TRBJ2-5; 10 bases are a match to TRBD1. This CDR3 contains 13 residues. Germline CDR1 and CDR2: LNHDA and SQIVND (reference sequence). Trimming removed 8 bases from V and 2 bases from J; junction bases left unmatched: 2. CDR3 bases: TGTGCCAGTGGACAGGGGGTACAAGAGACCCAGTACTTC. Protein product: CASGQGVQETQYF.

This clone was detected once. The chain employs TRBV30 and TRBJ1-3; the D gene is possibly TRBD1 (5 bases). This CDR3 has 14 amino acids. Trimming took off 5 bases at V and 1 base at J, with 12 bases between the two ends. In germline, CDR1 is GTSNPN, CDR2 SVGIG (reference sequence). The CDR3 protein is CAWSDGGSGNTIYF. For the CDR3, the DNA is TGTGCCTGGTCAGACGGGGGATCTGGAAACACCATATATTTT.

The chain carries TRBV7-2 and TRBJ2-3, with 15 bases fitting TRBD2. The CDR3 has 17 residues. The V gene end was trimmed by 2 bases and the J gene end by 6 bases; junction bases not matched to a gene: 6. Per germline, CDR1 SGHTA and CDR2 FQGNSA. CDR3 coding DNA: TGTGCCAGCAGCTTAACCGGGACTAGCGGGGGGATGGATACGCAGTATTTT. It codes for CASSLTGTSGGMDTQYF. Combining the CDR3 with reference TRBV7-2 and TRBJ2-3 gives the whole variable domain GAGVSQSPSNKVTEKGKDVELRCDPISGHTALYWYRQSLGQGLEFLIYFQGNSAPDKSGLPSDRFSAERTGGSVSTLTIQRTQQEDSAVYLCASSLTGTSGGMDTQYFGPGTRLTVL.

The chain uses TRBV20-1 and TRBJ1-2; 10 bases align to TRBD1. After removal of 3 bases from V and 6 bases from J, the junction contained 7 bases not matched to a gene. This CDR3 has 14 residues. Germline V gives CDR1 DFQATT, CDR2 SNEGSKA (reference sequence). CDR3 residues: CSASMGTGAHGYTF. CDR3 nucleotide sequence: TGCAGTGCTAGTATGGGGACAGGGGCTCATGGCTACACCTTC.

The chain couples TRBV19 to TRBJ2-1; no clear D gene. The CDR3 totals 13 residues. Trimming removed 4 bases from V and 4 bases from J, with 8 bases in between. The germline CDR1 and CDR2 sequences are LNHDA and SQIVND (reference sequence). CDR3 DNA sequence: TGTGCCAGTAGTACCGTTGAGTACAATGAGCAGTTCTTC. Its translation: CASSTVEYNEQFF.

This chain joins TRBV20-1 and TRBJ1-5; D gene uncertain. Germline-derived CDR1 and CDR2 are DFQATT and SNEGSKA (reference sequence). V was trimmed by 3 bases and J by 9 bases, leaving 18 bases between them. The CDR3 runs 14 residues. The CDR3 region has the DNA TGCAGTGCTAGTACAGTCGATAGATCATGGCCCCAGCATTTT. This sequence encodes CSASTVDRSWPQHF.

This chain joins TRBV27 and TRBJ1-5; a weak D match, TRBD1 (5 bases). Trimming took off 5 bases at V and 7 bases at J, with 18 bases between the two ends. Per the germline V gene, CDR1 is MNHEY and CDR2 is SMNVEV (reference sequence). The CDR3 spans 15 residues. The CDR3 DNA follows: TGTGCCAGCAGTCCCCTAGGACGGGGGACCCAGCCCCAGCATTTT. Amino acid sequence: CASSPLGRGTQPQHF.

The chain joins TRBV28 to TRBJ2-3, with D perhaps matching TRBD1 (6 bases). Germline V CDR1 and CDR2: MDHEN, SYDVKM. This CDR3 spans 16 amino acids. The germline V and J ends were trimmed by 6 bases and 4 bases, with 20 bases remaining between them. The CDR3 bases are TGTGCCAGCAGCCTAGGGACATTCCAGGGCCCAGATACGCAGTATTTT. Translated: CASSLGTFQGPDTQYF.

The chain joins TRBV7-9 to TRBJ2-6; no clear D gene. Trimming took off 0 bases at V and 3 bases at J, with 0 bases between the two ends. Germline-derived CDR1 and CDR2 are SEHNR and FQNEAQ (reference sequence). The CDR3 length is 13 residues. This chain's CDR3 is CASSLAGANVLTF. For the CDR3, the DNA is TGTGCCAGCAGCTTAGCTGGGGCCAACGTCCTGACTTTC. Supplemented by reference TRBV7-9 and TRBJ2-6, the full variable domain reads DTGVSQNPRHKITKRGQNVTFRCDPISEHNRLYWYRQTLGQGPEFLTYFQNEAQLEKSRLLSDRFSAERPKGSFSTLEIQRTEQGDSAMYLCASSLAGANVLTFGAGSRLTVL.

V is TRBV7-3 and J is TRBJ2-3; 8 bases agree with TRBD2. Germline CDR1 SGHTA, CDR2 FQGTGA. The ends lost 0 bases at V and 3 bases at J; junction bases unmatched: 5. The CDR3 spans 16 residues. The CDR3 DNA reads TGTGCCAGCAGCTTAACGGGCGGGAGGTTGACAGATACGCAGTATTTT. It specifies CASSLTGGRLTDTQYF.

The genes are TRBV19 and TRBJ2-1; D remains unclear. CDR1 is LNHDA and CDR2 is SQIVND in the germline V gene (reference sequence). V lost 3 bases and J lost 3, with 9 bases in between. This CDR3 region has 14 residues. CDR3 region: CASSIRAYYNEQFF. In DNA, the CDR3 is TGTGCCAGTAGTATCCGGGCCTACTACAATGAGCAGTTCTTC.

The rearrangement uses TRBV4-1 and TRBJ1-6, with a weak D call TRBD1 (6 bases). CDR1 and CDR2 (germline): MGHRA, YSYEKL. V was trimmed by 0 bases and J by 10 bases, leaving 19 bases between them. The CDR3 has 17 amino acids. CDR3 sequence: CASSQDSGDLRKSPLHF. The CDR3 nucleotides are TGCGCCAGCAGCCAAGATTCAGGGGATCTCCGTAAATCACCCCTCCACTTT.

The table lists this clone with a few counts. V is TRBV18 and J is TRBJ1-2; no clear D. The CDR3 loop spans 13 amino acids. Germline assignment: CDR1 KGHSH and CDR2 LQKENI. V was shortened by 3 bases and J by 1 base, with 6 bases between the two germline ends. CDR3 sequence reads: CASSPTDNYGYTF. The CDR3 DNA is TGTGCCAGCTCACCCACAGATAACTATGGCTACACCTTC.

The chain couples TRBV7-9 to TRBJ1-1; TRBD1 might be the D (5 bases). V shed 1 base and J shed 4 bases, with 13 bases lying between them. The CDR3 has 15 residues. Germline lookup yields CDR1 SEHNR and CDR2 FQNEAQ (reference sequence). The CDR3 nucleotides are TGTGCCAGCAGCTTAGATGCAGGGAGGGGCACTGAAGCTTTCTTT. This gives the protein CASSLDAGRGTEAFF.

The chain has TRBV10-3 and TRBJ1-2, with 9 bases fitting TRBD1. CDR1 is ENHRY and CDR2 is SYGVKD in the germline V gene. This CDR3 has 13 amino acids. The V segment lost 10 bases and the J segment 6 bases; nucleotides outside the gene matches: 9. The chain's CDR3 is CASRAGQGNGYTF. In DNA, the CDR3 is TGTGCCAGCCGGGCGGGACAGGGAAATGGCTACACCTTC.